Described below is a single T cell receptor (beta chain) sequence and its context. Unsorted PBMC replicate PCRs drew on around 300 ng DNA, representing 25,000 to 30,000 T cell genomes. In the authors' methods: Filtering differed because ImmunoSEQ produced junction-only sequences that carried no quality scores. Assay: immunoSEQ multiplex PCR; the TCRdb copy retains only in-frame clones and omits some. V and J calls and clone size are those listed in that table; D and trimming were worked out from the DNA. The table has 450,000 to 500,000 clones, roughly 80% seen once; the top ten hold about an eighth. CDR1 is SEHNR, CDR2 FQNEAQ, per germline (reference sequence). V shed 2 bases and J 5 bases; nucleotides not matched to a gene: 7. The CDR3 contains 15 residues. The sample originates from a study of shared clonotypes between healthy human individuals.

The rearrangement links TRBV7-9 to TRBJ1-1, with 8 nucleotides matching TRBD1. Sequenced sample: PBMCs. The receptor was isolated from a woman aged 40 to 50 in good health. Some clones in this sample may be carry-over from other donors' samples. CDR3 sequence (DNA): TGTGCCAGCAGCTTAAGTTCCCAGGGGGCGACTGAAGCTTTCTTT. Protein sequence: CASSLSSQGATEAFF.